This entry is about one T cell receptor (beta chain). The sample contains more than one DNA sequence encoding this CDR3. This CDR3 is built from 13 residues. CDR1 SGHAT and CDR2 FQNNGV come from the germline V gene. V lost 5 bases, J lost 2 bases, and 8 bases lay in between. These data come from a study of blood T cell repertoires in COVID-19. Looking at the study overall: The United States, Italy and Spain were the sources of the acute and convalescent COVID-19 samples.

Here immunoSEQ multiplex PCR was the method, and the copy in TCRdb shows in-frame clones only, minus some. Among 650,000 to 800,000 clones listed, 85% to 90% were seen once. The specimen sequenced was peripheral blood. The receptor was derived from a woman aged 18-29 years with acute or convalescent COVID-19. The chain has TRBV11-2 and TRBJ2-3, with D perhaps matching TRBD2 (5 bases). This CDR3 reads CASSTRYTDTQYF. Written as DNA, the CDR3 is TGTGCCAGCAGCACTAGATACACAGATACGCAGTATTTT.